This is a list of T cell receptor beta chains from one sample in a study of T cell responses to AZD1222 COVID-19 vaccine. TCRdb keeps only in-frame clones here, not all; method: immunoSEQ multiplex PCR. The sample includes some 160,000 clones, over 85% of them seen just once. Sequenced here: peripheral blood, sampled on day 0 of AZD1222 vaccination. The receptors originated from an adult in good health. Both conserved end residues are part of each CDR3. The D gene is left open where the match is weak. For some rows the clone size is stated as once, few or many, or as a class when expanded; others skip it.

V	length	D	size	J	DNA	CDR3
TRBV12-5	12	-	-	TRBJ1-1	TGTGCTAGTGGTTACAGGGTGGGTGAAGCTTTCTTT	CASGYRVGEAFF
TRBV7-3	15	-	-	TRBJ1-6	TGTGCCAGCAGCTTACCAGACCCCGATTATTCACCCCTCCACTTT	CASSLPDPDYSPLHF
TRBV2	12	-	-	TRBJ2-1	TGTGCCAGCAAGGATCTATACAATGAGCAGTTCTTC	CASKDLYNEQFF
TRBV28	14	-	-	TRBJ1-5	TGTGCCACCTTTTTAAGGCGGGGCAATCAGCCCCAGCATTTT	CATFLRRGNQPQHF
TRBV9	15	TRBD2	-	TRBJ2-1	TGTGCCAGCAGCCCCCCCGGGACTAGGGGCAATGAGCAGTTCTTC	CASSPPGTRGNEQFF
TRBV19	16	TRBD1	-	TRBJ1-2	TGTGCCAGTAGTGCGGCACCGGGACAGGGTAACTATGGCTACACCTTC	CASSAAPGQGNYGYTF
TRBV21-1	15	-	once	TRBJ1-2	TGTGCCAGCAGCTCCCCGGGACAGGGAATTTATGGCTACACCTTC	CASSSPGQGIYGYTF
TRBV19	14	-	-	TRBJ2-7	TGTGCCAGTAGTTTTGCCGGGGGCTCCTACGAGCAGTACTTC	CASSFAGGSYEQYF
TRBV6-5	14	-	-	TRBJ1-4	TGTGCCAGCAGTTACCTGGGCAGGGGTGAAAAACTGTTTTTT	CASSYLGRGEKLFF
TRBV9	13	-	-	TRBJ2-2	TGTGCCAGCAGCGCCAGGAACACCGGGGAGCTGTTTTTT	CASSARNTGELFF
TRBV6-4	12	-	-	TRBJ1-1	TGTGCCAGCAGTGATGGGGGGGGCCGAGCTTTCTTT	CASSDGGGRAFF
TRBV4-2	16	TRBD2	-	TRBJ2-2	TGTGCCAGCAGCCCACTAGCGGTTGGGAACACCGGGGAGCTGTTTTTT	CASSPLAVGNTGELFF
TRBV11-3	16	TRBD2	-	TRBJ2-1	TGTGCCAGCAGCTTAGGGACTAGCGGAAGCTACAATGAGCAGTTCTTC	CASSLGTSGSYNEQFF
TRBV5-1	15	TRBD1	-	TRBJ1-6	TGCGCCAGCAGCGCTCTAGGACAGGCTGGTTCACCCCTCCACTTT	CASSALGQAGSPLHF
TRBV7-2	15	TRBD1	-	TRBJ1-2	TGTGCCAGCAGCTTAGGTATCCAGGGGGCAGATGGCTACACCTTC	CASSLGIQGADGYTF
TRBV30	16	-	-	TRBJ1-3	TGTGCCTGGAGTGGTCCGGGACGGGGCTCTGGAAACACCATATATTTT	CAWSGPGRGSGNTIYF
TRBV6-5	15	TRBD1	-	TRBJ1-4	TGTGCCAGCAGGCCTGACAGGGCGACTAATGAAAAACTGTTTTTT	CASRPDRATNEKLFF
TRBV7-8	16	-	-	TRBJ2-1	TGTGCCAGCAGCGTTTCTCTCCTGAGCTCCTACAATGAGCAGTTCTTC	CASSVSLLSSYNEQFF
TRBV7-9	13	-	-	TRBJ1-2	TGTGCCAGCAGCTTAGAGGCCAACTATGGCTACACCTTC	CASSLEANYGYTF
TRBV15	17	-	once	TRBJ1-6	TGTGCCACCAGCAGAGATGTCGTAGGCTCCTATAATTCACCCCTCCACTTT	CATSRDVVGSYNSPLHF
TRBV19	15	-	-	TRBJ2-6	TGTGCCAGTAGTACGACACTCTCTGGGGCCAACGTCCTGACTTTC	CASSTTLSGANVLTF
TRBV2	18	-	-	TRBJ1-1	TGTGCCAGCAGTGAAAGGTGGAGAACACGGAGCATGAACACTGAAGCTTTCTTT	CASSERWRTRSMNTEAFF
TRBV23-1	15	-	-	TRBJ1-1	TGCGCCAGCAGTCCCCCAGTGGGAGGGAACACTGAAGCTTTCTTT	CASSPPVGGNTEAFF
TRBV2	14	-	-	TRBJ2-5	TGTGCCAGCAGGAAGGACGGGGCCGGGGAGACCCAGTACTTC	CASRKDGAGETQYF
TRBV5-1	14	TRBD1	-	TRBJ2-3	TGCGCCAGCAGCCCCCGACAGGGCCCAGATACGCAGTATTTT	CASSPRQGPDTQYF
TRBV3-1/TRBV3-2	16	TRBD2	-	TRBJ2-3	TGTGCCAGCAGCCGAGGGACTAGCGGGCCTTTACTTACGCAGTATTTT	CASSRGTSGPLLTQYF
TRBV5-8	13	-	-	TRBJ1-6	TGTGCCAGCAGCCCCGGGTGGGATTCACCCCTCCACTTT	CASSPGWDSPLHF
TRBV3-1/TRBV3-2	11	-	-	TRBJ1-1	TGTGCCAGCAGCTCAATGGCTGAAGCTTTCTTT	CASSSMAEAFF
TRBV7-9	13	-	-	TRBJ1-1	TGTGCCAGCAGCTTAATGGGGAACCCTGAAGCTTTCTTT	CASSLMGNPEAFF
TRBV6-5	14	-	-	TRBJ1-4	TGTGCCAGCAGTTACCGTAGGATCAATGAAAAACTGTTTTTT	CASSYRRINEKLFF
TRBV4-2	14	-	-	TRBJ2-3	TGTGCCAGCAGCAAAAGAACTGGCACAGATACGCAGTATTTT	CASSKRTGTDTQYF
TRBV7-9	14	-	-	TRBJ1-1	TGTGCCAGCACCACTCTGGGGACTCGCACTGAAGCTTTCTTT	CASTTLGTRTEAFF
TRBV4-2	16	-	-	TRBJ1-3	TGTGCCAGCAGCCAAGATACGGGAATAGCTGGAAACACCATATATTTT	CASSQDTGIAGNTIYF
TRBV30	14	TRBD1	-	TRBJ1-4	TGTGCCTGGAGTAGAGGTTACAGGGGGGAAAAACTGTTTTTT	CAWSRGYRGEKLFF
TRBV28	13	TRBD1	-	TRBJ2-7	TGTGCCAGCAGTTACAGGGGGATCTACGAGCAGTACTTC	CASSYRGIYEQYF
TRBV4-1	15	-	-	TRBJ1-5	TGCGCCAGCAGCCAAGACTACAGGGATTCGGAGCCCCAGCATTTT	CASSQDYRDSEPQHF
TRBV5-4	15	TRBD1	-	TRBJ1-2	TGTGCCAGCAGCTTGGCCGGGGCAGGGGGCTATGGCTACACCTTC	CASSLAGAGGYGYTF
TRBV12-3/TRBV12-4	12	-	-	TRBJ1-1	TGTGCCAGCAGCCTCATGAACACTGAAGCTTTCTTT	CASSLMNTEAFF
TRBV12-1	16	-	-	TRBJ2-3	TGTGCCAGCAGCTTGGGACAGCGGGCTAGCACAGATACGCAGTATTTT	CASSLGQRASTDTQYF
TRBV5-8	16	-	-	TRBJ2-7	TGTGCCAGCAGCTTGGCCGGAAGGTCGGGCGCCTACGAGCAGTACTTC	CASSLAGRSGAYEQYF
TRBV29-1	14	-	-	TRBJ2-5	TGCAGCGTTGCCTCCCAGGGGACGACGGAGACCCAGTACTTC	CSVASQGTTETQYF
TRBV5-6	13	-	many	TRBJ1-1	TGTGCCAGCAGCTTGGGAGGGGCGACTGAAGCTTTCTTT	CASSLGGATEAFF
TRBV27	14	TRBD1	-	TRBJ1-1	TGTGCCAGCAGCCTGAAGGACAGGGGTACTGAAGCTTTCTTT	CASSLKDRGTEAFF
TRBV9	18	-	-	TRBJ2-2	TGTGCCAGCAGCGTAGCCTCAGGACCCCAAACCAACACCGGGGAGCTGTTTTTT	CASSVASGPQTNTGELFF
TRBV5-1	15	-	-	TRBJ2-7	TGCGCCAGCAGCCCGGAGGGGAATAAGGGTGACGAGCAGTACTTT	CASSPEGNKGDEQYF
TRBV18	14	TRBD1	once	TRBJ1-1	TGTGCCAGCTCACCGGACTATGGGACAGGGGAAGCTTTCTTT	CASSPDYGTGEAFF
TRBV7-2	18	TRBD1	-	TRBJ1-4	TGTGCCAGCAGCTTAAATGGTGGTGTGGGCAGGGGGCTTGAAAAACTGTTTTTT	CASSLNGGVGRGLEKLFF
TRBV6-5	13	TRBD2	-	TRBJ2-3	TGTGCCAGCAGCCTCGCGGGGGGAGATACGCAGTATTTT	CASSLAGGDTQYF
TRBV6-5	15	-	-	TRBJ1-3	TGTGCCAGCACCATCGCCGGAAGGTCTGGAAACACCATATATTTT	CASTIAGRSGNTIYF
TRBV4-2	13	-	-	TRBJ1-1	TGTGCCAGCAGCTCCGGCGGGAACACTGAAGCTTTCTTT	CASSSGGNTEAFF
TRBV19	13	-	-	TRBJ1-1	TGTGCCAGTAGCGCCGGGCAGAACACTGAAGCTTTCTTT	CASSAGQNTEAFF
TRBV5-1	13	-	-	TRBJ1-1	TGCGCCAGCAGCGTAACACAGAACACTGAAGCTTTCTTT	CASSVTQNTEAFF
TRBV2	13	TRBD1	-	TRBJ1-2	TGTGCCAGCAGCCCACAGGGGGCGTATGGCTACACCTTC	CASSPQGAYGYTF
TRBV29-1	13	-	once	TRBJ1-1	TGCAGCGTTGGTAGCAGGATGAACACTGAAGCTTTCTTT	CSVGSRMNTEAFF
TRBV9	15	TRBD2	-	TRBJ2-7	TGTGCCAGCAGCGTAAGCCTAGCGGGAGTCTTCGAGCAGTACTTC	CASSVSLAGVFEQYF